These 20 T cell receptor beta chains were sequenced from one sample in a study of blood T cell repertoires in COVID-19. Assay used: immunoSEQ multiplex PCR; TCRdb lists only in-frame clones, some missing. Here the sample spans 150,000 or so clones, 85% being singletons. Sequencing input: peripheral blood. The receptors shown here come from a human donor with acute or convalescent COVID-19. The donor label of this sample is uncertain.

This clone has just a few counts. The V gene is TRBV11-2, the J gene TRBJ2-7; weak D call: TRBD2 (5 bases). The germline V gene has CDR1 SGHAT and CDR2 FQNNGV. The V end was cut by 3 bases, the J end by 0 bases, with 12 bases between. The CDR3 consists of 15 residues. In DNA, the CDR3 is TGTGCCAGCAGCTTGAGGAGAGGGAACTCCTACGAGCAGTACTTC. Protein: CASSLRRGNSYEQYF. Complete variable domain (other parts from reference TRBV11-2 and TRBJ2-7): EAGVAQSPRYKIIEKRQSVAFWCNPISGHATLYWYQQILGQGPKLLIQFQNNGVVDDSQLPKDRFSAERLKGVDSTLKIQPAKLEDSAVYLCASSLRRGNSYEQYFGPGTRLTVT.

CDR3 DNA: TGTGCCAGCAGCTTAGCTACGGGCGGGGGGGCCAAAGATACGCAGTATTTT. Amino acids: CASSLATGGGAKDTQYF. The rearrangement uses TRBV7-2 and TRBJ2-3, with 9 bases identical to TRBD2. Looked up from germline, CDR1 is SGHTA and CDR2 is FQGNSA. This CDR3 is 17 amino acids long. Trimming took 0 bases from V and 5 from J; bases not matched to a gene: 9.

The rearrangement joins TRBV5-6 to TRBJ1-5, with D tentatively TRBD1 (5 bases). CDR3 length equals 14 residues. V was cut by 5 bases and J by 4 bases, with 13 bases left in between. CDR1 is SGHDT and CDR2 is YYEEEE in the germline V gene. The chain's CDR3 is CASSFWGGNQPQHF. In DNA form, the CDR3 reads TGTGCCAGCAGTTTCTGGGGGGGTAATCAGCCCCAGCATTTT.

V usage is TRBV15 and J usage is TRBJ1-1; D unclear. The germline CDR1 and CDR2 sequences are LNHNV and YYDKDF (reference sequence). V lost 3 bases to trimming and J lost 3 bases, with 14 bases between them. This CDR3 is 15 amino acids long. The CDR3, as DNA: TGTGCCACCAGCAGGTTGGGAGTATGGGACACTGAAGCTTTCTTT. Encoded protein: CATSRLGVWDTEAFF. Full variable domain (rest looked up from reference TRBV15 and TRBJ1-1): DAMVIQNPRYQVTQFGKPVTLSCSQTLNHNVMYWYQQKSSQAPKLLFHYYDKDFNNEADTPDNFQSRRPNTSFCFLDIRSPGLGDTAMYLCATSRLGVWDTEAFFGQGTRLTVV.

The rearrangement joins TRBV10-2 to TRBJ2-1; 7 nucleotides agree with TRBD1. Germline CDR1 is WSHSY and CDR2 is SAAADI. V shed 4 bases and J 0 bases; nucleotides not matched to a gene: 9. This CDR3 has 17 residues. CDR3 nucleotides: TGCGCCAGCAGTGCTATGACAGGGCGCAGCTCCTACAATGAGCAGTTCTTC. Its protein product is CASSAMTGRSSYNEQFF.

The chain is built from TRBV18 and TRBJ1-1, with D unresolved. This CDR3 contains 14 residues. V lost 2 bases and J 2 bases, leaving 9 bases between the germline ends. Germline V gene sequence: CDR1 KGHSH, CDR2 LQKENI. CDR3 loop: CASSPSRFNTEAFF. CDR3 bases: TGTGCCAGCTCACCATCCAGGTTTAACACTGAAGCTTTCTTT.

This chain connects TRBV5-1 to TRBJ1-2; TRBD1 aligns across 7 bases. CDR3 length equals 16 residues. Germline-derived CDR1 and CDR2 are SGHRS and YFSETQ. V was pared by 5 bases and J by 5 bases, with 15 bases of the junction left unmatched. In DNA form, the CDR3 reads TGCGCCAGCAGACCCCTCCGAGGGGGCGGAGGATATGGCTACACCTTC. It encodes CASRPLRGGGGYGYTF.

V gene TRBV11-1 combines with J gene TRBJ2-3; 7 bases are a match to TRBD2. Losses at the gene ends were 5 bases for V and 2 bases for J; bases not matched to a gene: 4. The germline CDR1 and CDR2 sequences are SGHAT and FQDESV (reference sequence). The CDR3 runs 14 residues. CDR3 DNA: TGTGCCAGCAGCCGGGGAGGGGCCACAGATACGCAGTATTTT. Protein product: CASSRGGATDTQYF.

The chain has TRBV6-5 and TRBJ1-2; 8 bases match TRBD1. CDR1 is MNHEY and CDR2 is SVGAGI in the germline V gene. The CDR3 totals 15 residues. V lost 6 bases and J lost 7; bases outside the gene matches: 13. The CDR3 coding sequence is TGTGCCAGCAGCTCTCCAGGGGGCTTTTCTGGTGGCTACACCTTC. It is translated as CASSSPGGFSGGYTF.

The chain recombines TRBV30 with TRBJ1-6; D might be TRBD1 (5 bases). Per germline, CDR1 GTSNPN and CDR2 SVGIG (reference sequence). CDR3 length: 16 amino acids. The germline V and J ends were trimmed by 4 bases and 8 bases, with 21 bases remaining between them. The CDR3 is CAWNVGGSSSDSPLHF. In DNA form, the CDR3 reads TGTGCCTGGAACGTGGGGGGAAGTTCTAGTGATTCACCCCTCCACTTT.

As concerns this clone: The same CDR3 arises from other DNA sequences in this sample as well. V is TRBV5-1 and J is TRBJ2-3; 10 nucleotides agree with TRBD2. With V trimmed by 0 bases and J by 2 bases, 3 bases remained unmatched. This CDR3 has 16 residues. The germline V gene encodes CDR1 SGHRS and CDR2 YFSETQ. CDR3 region: CASSLGTSGATDTQYF. In DNA form, the CDR3 reads TGCGCCAGCAGCTTGGGAACTAGCGGGGCCACAGATACGCAGTATTTT. The variable domain in full, completed from reference TRBV5-1 and TRBJ2-3, reads KAGVTQTPRYLIKTRGQQVTLSCSPISGHRSVSWYQQTPGQGLQFLFEYFSETQRNKGNFPGRFSGRQFSNSRSEMNVSTLELGDSALYLCASSLGTSGATDTQYFGPGTRLTVL.

The rearrangement uses TRBV7-6 and TRBJ2-7; 13 bases are a match to TRBD2. Germline CDR1 is SGHVS and CDR2 is FNYEAQ. Germline trimming cut 5 bases from V and 2 bases from J; bases unmatched to any gene: 12. This CDR3 contains 18 residues. The CDR3 loop reads CASSRGLAGESGAYEQYF. The CDR3 nucleotides read TGTGCCAGCAGCAGAGGACTAGCGGGGGAGTCAGGCGCCTACGAGCAGTACTTC.

The chain links TRBV5-4 to TRBJ1-1; maybe TRBD1 (5 bases). V was pared by 4 bases and J by 4 bases, with 17 bases between. The CDR3 is 15 residues long. CDR1 is SGHNT and CDR2 is YYREEE in the germline V gene (reference sequence). DNA of the CDR3: TGTGCCAGCAGCCTCCGGGACGGGAGGGGCACTGAAGCTTTCTTT. Translation gives CASSLRDGRGTEAFF.

This clone occurred once. The V and J genes are TRBV6-5 and TRBJ2-5, with 7 bases that match TRBD2. This CDR3 comprises 13 residues. Germline lookup yields CDR1 MNHEY and CDR2 SVGAGI. J was trimmed by 5 bases and V by 6 bases; bases with no gene match: 6. The chain's CDR3 is CASRPGGWETQYF. The CDR3 DNA sequence: TGTGCCAGCAGACCGGGAGGCTGGGAGACCCAGTACTTC.

The chain recombines TRBV28 with TRBJ2-1, with D possibly matching TRBD1 (7 bases). Germline loops: CDR1 MDHEN, CDR2 SYDVKM. The CDR3 runs to 13 residues. Trimming removed 2 bases from V and 10 bases from J, with 12 bases in between. The DNA for the CDR3 is TGTGCCAGCAGTTTAAGCGGAGGGGGCGAGCAGTTCTTC. It codes for CASSLSGGGEQFF.

This clone was seen repeatedly, ten times or more. The gene calls are TRBV18 and TRBJ2-3, with TRBD2 matching over 10 bases. Germline values: CDR1 KGHSH, CDR2 LQKENI. The CDR3 spans 15 residues. With 5 bases clipped from V and 0 bases from J, the junction kept 2 bases outside the gene matches. The CDR3 sequence is CASSAGLASTDTQYF. The CDR3, as DNA: TGTGCCAGCTCAGCGGGACTAGCGAGCACAGATACGCAGTATTTT.

Here the CDR3 reads CASSPQGIGYGYTF. DNA of the CDR3: TGTGCCAGCAGCCCACAGGGAATTGGCTATGGCTACACCTTC. The genes are TRBV7-9 and TRBJ1-2, with a weak D call TRBD1 (6 bases). Trimming shortened V by 5 bases and J by 4 bases, and 14 bases separated the two germline ends. The CDR3 runs 14 residues. Germline values: CDR1 SEHNR, CDR2 FQNEAQ (reference sequence).

The gene calls are TRBV6-6 and TRBJ1-5; the D gene is possibly TRBD1 (6 bases). Trimming pared 7 bases from V and 0 bases from J, leaving 13 bases between. The CDR3 sequence is 15 residues long. Per germline, CDR1 MNHNY and CDR2 SVGAGI (reference sequence). CDR3 bases: TGTGCCAGCACCCCCCAGGGGAATAGCAATCAGCCCCAGCATTTT. Amino acids: CASTPQGNSNQPQHF.

The sample holds one count of this clone. The chain has TRBV28 and TRBJ1-2; D gene ambiguous. V was pared by 3 bases and J by 4 bases, with 6 bases between. Germline V gene lookup returns CDR1 MDHEN and CDR2 SYDVKM. CDR3 length: 12 amino acids. CDR3 in amino acids: CASSLETYGYTF. The CDR3 nucleotides are TGTGCCAGCAGTTTGGAGACCTATGGCTACACCTTC.

J is TRBJ1-3 and V is TRBV4-2; D is ambiguous. Germline V gene sequence: CDR1 LGHNA, CDR2 YNFKEQ. The CDR3 contains 16 residues. V lost 0 bases and J lost 4, with 13 bases in between. In nucleotides, the CDR3 is TGTGCCAGCAGCCAAGATATATCAGGATCGGGAAACACCATATATTTT. Translating gives CASSQDISGSGNTIYF.